This record looks at one TCR beta chain sequence and its context. The CDR3 sequence is 19 residues long. The V gene lost 5 bases and the J gene lost 0 bases, with 25 bases spanning the gap. Per germline, CDR1 SNHLY and CDR2 FYNNEI. Measured with immunoSEQ multiplex PCR; TCRdb has only the in-frame clones, and not every one. This table has around 400,000 clones, 83% appearing once. This sample stems from a study of blood T cell repertoires in COVID-19. The sequenced sample consisted of PBMCs or T cells enriched from blood (not recorded which). The TCR comes from a woman aged 50 to 60 who had recovered from COVID-19. The rearrangement links TRBV2 to TRBJ1-2, with D possibly TRBD1 on 6 matching bases. CDR3 sequence (DNA): TGTGCCAGCAGTTCGAGTCTGGGGACACCAGGTCCTCCTAACTATGGCTACACCTTC. Its translation: CASSSSLGTPGPPNYGYTF.